The source of this TCR beta chain is a study of naive and memory T cell subsets (dated by TCRdb to about 2017). For the study in its entirety: Sorted naive and memory T cell subsets from peripheral blood were analyzed in the study using a UMI-based, open-source pipeline for TCR alpha and beta sequencing. Complete agreement was observed between the functional CMV T cell responses and the IgG serology results. RNA was DNase-treated and reverse transcribed with TCR constant-region primers, mostly using SuperScript III.

From the second PCR step onward, the TCR alpha chain libraries and the TCR beta chain libraries were amplified separately. To determine each donor's CMV status, fresh PBMCs were stimulated overnight with CMV viral lysate, and IFNgamma production from CD4+ T cells was then assessed. CD4 T cells were positively selected using Miltenyi beads, after which CD8 T cells were positively selected from the CD4-negative fraction. Cells were stained for CD3, CD4, CD8, CD45RA, CD27 and a live/dead dye and were sorted on a BD Aria II into four subsets based on CD45RA and CD27. Blood was obtained from three healthy volunteers, and the blood from each volunteer was fractionated into CD4 and CD8 T cells and subsequently into four differentiation subsets. Around 110 ml of peripheral blood was taken from each donor, and PBMC were separated by density-gradient centrifugation on Ficoll-Paque PLUS. Sorted cells were lysed in RLT buffer, and RNA was extracted with a Qiagen RNeasy kit and stored at -80°C.

As regards this clonotype: The antigen this receptor binds is unknown. Base qualities are not provided; no much larger clone lies one nucleotide away.

Broader findings and caveats from the paper: The repertoire findings for the naive and memory subsets could not be validated against a ground truth, as none was available. In both CD4 and CD8 cells, the Gini index increased while Shannon and inverse Simpson diversity decreased from naive through CM, EM and EMRA. RNA-based TCR counts may be affected by expression changes linked to T cell activation and differentiation. Single alpha or beta chain sequences, rather than paired alpha/beta receptors, were used to define clonotypes. TCR abundance followed a power law whose exponent differed between naive and memory subsets but was consistent across the three individuals. Following error correction, more than 95% of naive TCR sequences occurred only once, which made naive abundance distributions much steeper than those of memory subsets. A few larger clonotypes were found in naive repertoires, especially CD8, and these larger clonotypes were possibly memory cells re-expressing CD45RA.

Receptors were amplified or captured by UMI-ligation and nested PCR. An equimolar mix of two oligonucleotides covering both TRBC1 and TRBC2 was used as the beta constant-region primer. Four rounds of PCR, combining the SP2 primer with nested alpha and beta constant-region primers, were used to amplify the ligated cDNA. A single-stranded oligonucleotide containing the SP2 primer and a 12-nucleotide UMI was joined to the 3' end of the cDNA by T4 RNA ligase 1. The ligation reaction was kept at 16 degrees C for 20-24 hours. To avoid over-amplification, PCR2 was usually performed as a SYBR Green qPCR and halted once a predetermined threshold was reached. Apart from the first purification, every purification step used Agencourt AMPure XP magnetic beads. Library quantification was done by Qubit, followed by a TapeStation check on which the main peak was expected at around 650 bp. Pooled libraries were sequenced on an Illumina MiSeq with v2 2x251 paired-end kits, typically giving roughly 0.95-2.1 million reads per sample. Each sample's library went into the pool at roughly 4 nM, and about 4.5-8% PhiX was added to help with cluster recognition. In the source study's methods: Decombinator assigned V and J genes to Demultiplexor-processed FASTQ reads by tag matching, allowing a single base-pair mismatch. By using UMIs, Collapsinator corrected both sequencing errors and the frequency errors caused by PCR heterogeneity. TCRs were translated and CDR3s were extracted from the conserved cysteine to the FGXG phenylalanine by CDR3Translator, with non-productive sequences being flagged. Gini, Shannon entropy and inverse Simpson indices were calculated on repertoires that had been subsampled to equal numbers of UMI-defined TCRs. Clonotype abundance distributions were fitted to a power law by maximum likelihood within the linear range. On one naive CD8 sample, the pipeline and MIGEC gave similar UMI counts, unique TCR numbers and clonal distributions. One analysis removed from the naive repertoire any naive TCRs that were also present in any memory subset from the same donor. A set of several thousand CMV-associated CDR3 sequences, compiled from VDJdb and a published dataset, was used to search the repertoires. The raw public reads went through TCRdb reprocessing: fastp at Q25, MiXCR clone calling, in-frame beta chains kept. Rows are unified per CDR3 protein, each entry keeping the most common DNA and genes. TCRdb, not the original authors, processed these V and J calls. The sample table contains roughly 92,000 distinct CDR3 sequences; only one count was recorded for around 11% of them. About 0.14% of the sample is taken by the ten largest.

Taken from the germline V gene (reference sequence), the CDR1 and CDR2 loops are PRHDT and FYEKMQ. The CDR3 contains 12 residues, cysteine and phenylalanine counted. Only the CDR3 portion is preserved as DNA: 36 bases, with reading frame beginning at the first base. V sheds 5 bases and J sheds 4 bases, leaving 9 bases between their ends. Sequenced sample: naive CD4+ T cells from blood. According to the study, the label for this sample's cell subset or site signals: naive T cells, CD45RA high CD27+. This sequence originates from a human donor in good health. The sequence links TRBV13 to TRBJ2-7; the D gene lacks a confident call. CDR3 region: CASSLMAYEQYF. The DNA sequence is TGTGCCAGCAGCCTTATGGCTTACGAGCAGTACTTC.